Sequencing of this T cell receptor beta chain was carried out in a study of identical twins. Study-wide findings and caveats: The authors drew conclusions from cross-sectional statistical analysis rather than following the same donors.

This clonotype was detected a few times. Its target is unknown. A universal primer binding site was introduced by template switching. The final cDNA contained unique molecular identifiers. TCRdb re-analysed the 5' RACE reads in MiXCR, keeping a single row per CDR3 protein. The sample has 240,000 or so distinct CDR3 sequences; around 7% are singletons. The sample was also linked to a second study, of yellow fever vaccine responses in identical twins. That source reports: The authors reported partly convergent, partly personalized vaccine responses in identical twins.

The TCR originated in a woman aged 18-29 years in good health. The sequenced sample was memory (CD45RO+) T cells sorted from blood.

CDR3 in DNA: TGTGCCAGCAGTTCGACCCCCTCCTATGGCTACACCTTC. This sequence encodes CASSSTPSYGYTF. The chain recombines TRBV28 with TRBJ1-2; no reliable D call. The CDR3 covers 13 residues. Germline V CDR1 and CDR2: MDHEN, SYDVKM. V lost 4 bases to trimming and J lost 4 bases, with 10 bases between them.